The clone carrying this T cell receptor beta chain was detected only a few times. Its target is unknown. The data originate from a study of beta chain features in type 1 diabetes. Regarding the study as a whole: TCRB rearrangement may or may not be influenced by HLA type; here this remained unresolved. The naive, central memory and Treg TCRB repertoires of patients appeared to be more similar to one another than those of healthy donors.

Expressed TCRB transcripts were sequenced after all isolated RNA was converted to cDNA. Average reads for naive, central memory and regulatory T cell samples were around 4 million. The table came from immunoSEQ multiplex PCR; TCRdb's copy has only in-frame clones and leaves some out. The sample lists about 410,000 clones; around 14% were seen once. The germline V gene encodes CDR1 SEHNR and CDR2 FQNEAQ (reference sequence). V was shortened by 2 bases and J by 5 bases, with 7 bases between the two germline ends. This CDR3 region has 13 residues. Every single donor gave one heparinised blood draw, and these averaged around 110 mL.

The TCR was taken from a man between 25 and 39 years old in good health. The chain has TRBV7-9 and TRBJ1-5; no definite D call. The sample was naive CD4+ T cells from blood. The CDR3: CASSLMGDQPQHF. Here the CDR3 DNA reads TGTGCCAGCAGCTTAATGGGTGATCAGCCCCAGCATTTT.